The 10 T cell receptor beta chains below come from one sample, sequenced in a study of Ad26.COV2.S vaccination and SARS-CoV-2 variants. Treatment in this sample: some 20 received Ad26.COV2.S at low or high dose, single or two shots; 5 received placebo; per-sample allocation not given. Sampling was done on day 63 after the first vaccine or placebo injection. Only in-frame clones appear in the TCRdb table, and some are missing; sequencing was by immunoSEQ multiplex PCR. There are approximately 350,000 clones in the sample; around 82% occur only once, and almost 7.5% lies in the top ten. The specimen was peripheral blood, collected in a trial of Ad26.COV2.S vaccine versus placebo. These receptors all come from a person between 18 and 65 years old who received the Ad26.COV2.S COVID-19 vaccine or a placebo.

V gene TRBV7-8 combines with J gene TRBJ2-2, with 14 bases lining up with TRBD2. Germline values: CDR1 SGHVS, CDR2 FQNEAQ. The CDR3 spans 16 residues. Trimming took 4 bases from V and 7 from J; bases not matched to a gene: 5. The chain's CDR3 is CASSSGLAGAVGELFF. As DNA, the CDR3 is TGTGCCAGCAGCTCGGGACTAGCGGGGGCGGTCGGGGAGCTGTTTTTT.

This clone was detected a few times. The chain has TRBV7-9 and TRBJ1-1; D gene ambiguous. Trimming shortened V by 1 base and J by 4 bases, and 4 bases separated the two germline ends. This CDR3 is 12 amino acids long. Germline CDR1 SEHNR, CDR2 FQNEAQ (reference sequence). Here the CDR3 DNA reads TGTGCCAGCAGCTTAGTCGCCACTGAAGCTTTCTTT. This sequence encodes CASSLVATEAFF.

This chain connects TRBV5-1 to TRBJ1-5, with 8 bases identical to TRBD1. Per germline, CDR1 SGHRS and CDR2 YFSETQ. CDR3 length: 15 residues. Trimming took 2 bases from V and 6 from J; bases not matched to a gene: 7. The CDR3 DNA sequence: TGCGCCAGCAGCTTCACGACAGGGGCATCTCAGCCCCAGCATTTT. As protein: CASSFTTGASQPQHF. Based on the CDR3 plus reference TRBV5-1 and TRBJ1-5, the full variable domain is KAGVTQTPRYLIKTRGQQVTLSCSPISGHRSVSWYQQTPGQGLQFLFEYFSETQRNKGNFPGRFSGRQFSNSRSEMNVSTLELGDSALYLCASSFTTGASQPQHFGDGTRLSIL.

V and J are TRBV11-2 and TRBJ1-2; weak D call: TRBD1 (5 bases). Germline lookup yields CDR1 SGHAT and CDR2 FQNNGV. The CDR3 totals 11 residues. Trimming took off 5 bases at V and 8 bases at J, with 9 bases between the two ends. The CDR3: CASSLGVGYTF. In DNA, the CDR3 is TGTGCCAGCAGCCTAGGGGTCGGCTACACCTTC.

The genes are TRBV6-5 and TRBJ1-2; TRBD1 matches 10 bases. The ends lost 0 bases at V and 7 bases at J; junction bases unmatched: 8. The CDR3 has 16 residues. Germline V gene sequence: CDR1 MNHEY, CDR2 SVGAGI. The CDR3: CASSYSTTGGKGGYTF. Here the CDR3 DNA reads TGTGCCAGCAGTTACTCGACGACAGGGGGCAAGGGTGGCTACACCTTC.

The V call is TRBV29-1, the J call TRBJ1-2; possible D gene TRBD1, 6 bases. This CDR3 comprises 15 residues. Germline CDR1 is SQVTM and CDR2 is ANQGSEA. V shed 0 bases and J shed 4 bases, with 15 bases lying between them. The CDR3 reads CSVEDPAGEGYGYTF. CDR3 sequence (DNA): TGCAGCGTTGAAGATCCGGCAGGGGAAGGCTATGGCTACACCTTC.

J is TRBJ1-1 and V is TRBV5-4; 7 nucleotides line up with TRBD1. The CDR3 has 16 residues. J was trimmed by 7 bases and V by 0 bases; bases with no gene match: 12. Germline V gene sequence: CDR1 SGHNT, CDR2 YYREEE (reference sequence). DNA for the CDR3: TGTGCCAGCAGCTTGGGGTATTTAGGGGGCGGGAGTGAAGCTTTCTTT. Protein: CASSLGYLGGGSEAFF.

The rearrangement uses TRBV5-4 and TRBJ1-1; D gene ambiguous. The CDR3 loop spans 12 amino acids. V was shortened by 0 bases and J by 8 bases, with 8 bases between the two germline ends. Germline loops: CDR1 SGHNT, CDR2 YYREEE (reference sequence). The CDR3 region has the DNA TGTGCCAGCAGCTTGGTCGGTGAGGAAGCTTTCTTT. Its protein product is CASSLVGEEAFF.

This chain uses TRBV6-5 with TRBJ2-5; TRBD1 matches 8 bases. CDR1 MNHEY and CDR2 SVGAGI come from the germline V gene. This CDR3 spans 14 amino acids. V shed 4 bases, J shed 9 bases, and the junction held 10 bases outside the gene matches. The CDR3 nucleotides read TGTGCCAGCAGTTCCGGACAGGGCTTTGGGGCCCAGTACTTC. It is translated as CASSSGQGFGAQYF.

The chain is built from TRBV11-2 and TRBJ1-2; TRBD1 might be the D (6 bases). In germline, CDR1 is SGHAT, CDR2 FQNNGV. V gave up 7 bases and J gave up 1 base, with 16 bases separating them. This CDR3 is 15 amino acids long. The CDR3 here is CASNDDRRGNYGYTF. The CDR3 DNA follows: TGTGCCAGCAACGATGACAGGCGCGGTAACTATGGCTACACCTTC.